This TCR beta chain was observed in a study of blood T cell repertoires in COVID-19. Study at large: In each case, the material was cDNA or gDNA derived from T cells, B-cell-depleted T cells, or PBMCs.

Data came from immunoSEQ multiplex PCR; TCRdb stores just in-frame clones and leaves some out. The sample yields fewer than 200,000 clones, 65% to 85% seen once. The cohort comprised adults aged roughly 18 to 95 years residing in 20 to 30 US areas. This clonotype was obtained from a woman aged 45-65 years in a cohort exposed to, infected with or recovered from COVID-19 (not recorded which). Sequences were obtained from PBMCs or T cells enriched from blood (not recorded which).

The CDR3 DNA sequence: TGTGCCAGCAGCCCTAGGGAGAGCAATCAGCCCCAGCATTTT. The encoded protein is CASSPRESNQPQHF. J is TRBJ1-5 and V is TRBV7-2; D is ambiguous. This CDR3 has 14 amino acids. Trimming took 5 bases from V and 1 from J, leaving 9 bases between them. Germline V gene data show CDR1 as SGHTA and CDR2 as FQGNSA.